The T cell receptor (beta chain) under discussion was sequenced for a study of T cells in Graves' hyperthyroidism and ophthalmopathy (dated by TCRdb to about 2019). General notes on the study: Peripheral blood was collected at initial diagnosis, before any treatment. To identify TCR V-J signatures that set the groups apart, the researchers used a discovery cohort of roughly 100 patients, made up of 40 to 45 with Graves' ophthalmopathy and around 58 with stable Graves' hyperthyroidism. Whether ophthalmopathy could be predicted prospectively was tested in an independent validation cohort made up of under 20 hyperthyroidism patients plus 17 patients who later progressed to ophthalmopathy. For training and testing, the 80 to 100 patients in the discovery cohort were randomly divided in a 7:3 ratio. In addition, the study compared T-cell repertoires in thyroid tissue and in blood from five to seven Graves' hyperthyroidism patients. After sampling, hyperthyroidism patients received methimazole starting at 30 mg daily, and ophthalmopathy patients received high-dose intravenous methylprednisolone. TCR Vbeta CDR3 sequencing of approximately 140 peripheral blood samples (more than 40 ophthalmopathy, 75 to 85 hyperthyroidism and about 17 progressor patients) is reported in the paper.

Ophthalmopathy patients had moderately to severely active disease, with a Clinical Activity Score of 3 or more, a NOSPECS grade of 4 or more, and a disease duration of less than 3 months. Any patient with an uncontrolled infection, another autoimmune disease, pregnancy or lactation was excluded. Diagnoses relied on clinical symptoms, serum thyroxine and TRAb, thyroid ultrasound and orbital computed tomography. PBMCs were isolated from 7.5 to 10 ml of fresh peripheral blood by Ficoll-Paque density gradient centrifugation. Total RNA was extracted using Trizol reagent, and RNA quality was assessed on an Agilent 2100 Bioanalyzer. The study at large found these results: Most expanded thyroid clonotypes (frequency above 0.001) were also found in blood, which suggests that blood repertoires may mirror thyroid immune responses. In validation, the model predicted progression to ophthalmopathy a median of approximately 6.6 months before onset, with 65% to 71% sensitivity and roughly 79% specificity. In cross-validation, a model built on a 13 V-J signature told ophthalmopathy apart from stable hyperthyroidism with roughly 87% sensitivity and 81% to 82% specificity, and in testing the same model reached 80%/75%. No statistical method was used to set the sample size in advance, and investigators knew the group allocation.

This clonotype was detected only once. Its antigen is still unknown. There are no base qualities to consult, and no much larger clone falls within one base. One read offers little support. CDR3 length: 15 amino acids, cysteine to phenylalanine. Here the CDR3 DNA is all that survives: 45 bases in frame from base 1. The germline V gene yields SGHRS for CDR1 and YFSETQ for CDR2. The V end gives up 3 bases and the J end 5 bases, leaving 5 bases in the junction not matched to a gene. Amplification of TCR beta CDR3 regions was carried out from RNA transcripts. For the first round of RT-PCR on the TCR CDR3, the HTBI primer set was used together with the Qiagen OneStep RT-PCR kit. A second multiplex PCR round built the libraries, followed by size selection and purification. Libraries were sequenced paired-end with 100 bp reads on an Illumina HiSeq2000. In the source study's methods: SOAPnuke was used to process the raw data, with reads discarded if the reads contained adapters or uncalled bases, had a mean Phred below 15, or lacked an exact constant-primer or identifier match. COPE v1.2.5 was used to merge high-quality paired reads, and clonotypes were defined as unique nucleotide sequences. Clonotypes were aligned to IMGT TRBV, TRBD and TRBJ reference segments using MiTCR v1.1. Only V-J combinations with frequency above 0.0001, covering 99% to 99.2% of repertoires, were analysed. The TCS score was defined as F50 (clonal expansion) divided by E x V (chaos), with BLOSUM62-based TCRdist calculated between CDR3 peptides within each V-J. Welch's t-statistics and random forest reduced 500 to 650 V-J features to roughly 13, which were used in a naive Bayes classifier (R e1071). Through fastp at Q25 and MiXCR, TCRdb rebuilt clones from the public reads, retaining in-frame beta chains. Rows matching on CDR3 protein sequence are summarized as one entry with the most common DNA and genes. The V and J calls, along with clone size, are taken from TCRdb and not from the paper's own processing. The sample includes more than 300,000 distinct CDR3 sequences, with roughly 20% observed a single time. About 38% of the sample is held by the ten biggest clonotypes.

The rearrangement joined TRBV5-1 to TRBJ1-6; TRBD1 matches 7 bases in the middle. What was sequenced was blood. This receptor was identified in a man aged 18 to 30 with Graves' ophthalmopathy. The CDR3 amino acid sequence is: CASSWDSRNNSPLHF. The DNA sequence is TGCGCCAGCAGCTGGGACAGTCGAAATAATTCACCCCTCCACTTT.